Listed here are 30 T cell receptor beta chains from one sample, sequenced in a study of T-cell memory formation after mild COVID-19 (dated by TCRdb to about 2021). The receptor library was made with 5' RACE. Sequencing instrument: Illumina NovaSeq 6000. The public reads were reanalyzed by TCRdb: fastp trimming at Q25, MiXCR alignment, in-frame beta chains only. Each entry merges the rows of one CDR3 protein and shows their most common DNA and genes. In this sample the table shows 300,000 to 400,000 distinct CDR3 sequences, around 28% of which occur a single time. The ten largest clones represent 13% of the sample. The source material was PBMCs or a T cell subset sorted from them (not recorded which). These receptors all come from an adult woman who had mild COVID-19 (a few samples of this study predate the infection). The sample titles of this study are shuffled in the database, so cell type and time point are left out; the donor was told from shared clones.

In its sample, this clonotype was seen a few times. J is TRBJ1-1 and V is TRBV19; 8 nucleotides align to TRBD1. V was pared by 4 bases and J by 4 bases, with 5 bases of the junction left unmatched. CDR3 length: 14 residues. CDR1 and CDR2 from the germline V gene are LNHDA and SQIVND (reference sequence). For the CDR3, the DNA is TGTGCCAGTAGTAGAACAGGGGGGAGCACTGAAGCTTTCTTT. It yields the protein CASSRTGGSTEAFF.

The V gene is TRBV2, the J gene TRBJ1-4, with TRBD1 matching over 8 bases. After removal of 4 bases from V and 7 bases from J, the junction contained 2 bases not matched to a gene. Germline loops: CDR1 SNHLY, CDR2 FYNNEI. The CDR3 length is 13 residues. CDR3 coding DNA: TGTGCCAGCAGTGGGGACAGGCTTGAAAAACTGTTTTTT. The encoded protein is CASSGDRLEKLFF. The whole variable domain, remainder taken from reference TRBV2 and TRBJ1-4, is EPEVTQTPSHQVTQMGQEVILRCVPISNHLYFYWYRQILGQKVEFLVSFYNNEISEKSEIFDDQFSVERPDGSNFTLKIRSTKLEDSAMYFCASSGDRLEKLFFGSGTQLSVL.

This clonotype has just a few counts. The J gene is TRBJ2-1, the V gene TRBV12-3 or TRBV12-4; D perhaps matches TRBD1 (6 bases). Trimming left V 3 bases short and J 5 bases short, with 11 bases between. The CDR3 loop spans 14 amino acids. Here the CDR3 DNA reads TGTGCCAGCAGTTTTCTCAACAGGGACAATGAGCAGTTCTTC. Translation gives CASSFLNRDNEQFF.

The rearrangement links TRBV27 to TRBJ2-3; D possibly matches TRBD1 or TRBD2 (5 bases each). Trimming left V 5 bases short and J 4 bases short, with 13 bases between. The CDR3 covers 14 residues. Germline V gene data show CDR1 as MNHEY and CDR2 as SMNVEV (reference sequence). Written as DNA, the CDR3 is TGTGCCAGCAGTCCTCTGTGGGGGTCAGATACGCAGTATTTT. Its translation: CASSPLWGSDTQYF.

The V call is TRBV6-6, the J call TRBJ2-4; D is perhaps TRBD1 (8 bases). V was pared by 7 bases and J by 7 bases, with 23 bases between. CDR3 length: 16 amino acids. Germline V gene sequence: CDR1 MNHNY, CDR2 SVGAGI (reference sequence). This CDR3 is CASTPTGERGVNIQYF. The CDR3 bases are TGTGCCAGCACCCCGACAGGGGAGCGGGGAGTGAACATTCAGTACTTC.

This clonotype was picked up a small number of times. The CDR3 DNA follows: TGTGCCACCAGTGATATAAAGGGGCTGACCTACGAGCAGTACTTC. Its protein is CATSDIKGLTYEQYF. This sequence joins TRBV24-1 and TRBJ2-7; a possible D gene is TRBD1 (5 bases). The CDR3 consists of 15 residues. Trimming stripped 3 bases from V and 2 bases from J, with 13 bases between. Germline CDR1 reads KGHDR; CDR2 reads SFDVKD.

This clonotype was seen a few times. This chain connects TRBV11-3 to TRBJ2-4, with 10 bases lining up with TRBD2. This CDR3 region has 16 residues. The V and J ends lost 6 bases and 11 bases, in that order; junction bases with no gene match: 16. Germline lookup yields CDR1 SGHNT and CDR2 YENEEA. In nucleotides, the CDR3 is TGTGCCAGCAGGAGCGGGAGGGCCGAGGATGTGGAAGTTCAGTACTTC. Translating it yields CASRSGRAEDVEVQYF.

The chain employs TRBV7-2 and TRBJ2-3, with TRBD2 identical over 10 bases. Germline lookup yields CDR1 SGHTA and CDR2 FQGNSA. V lost 0 bases, J lost 9 bases, and 6 bases stayed unmatched. The CDR3 consists of 15 residues. In nucleotides, the CDR3 is TGTGCCAGCAGCTTAGCCCATGGACTAGCGGAAACGCAGTATTTT. Its translation: CASSLAHGLAETQYF.

The chain joins TRBV7-2 to TRBJ1-4; D gene ambiguous. Germline loops: CDR1 SGHTA, CDR2 FQGNSA. V lost 0 bases and J lost 0, with 11 bases in between. This CDR3 is built from 17 residues. DNA for the CDR3: TGTGCCAGCAGCTTAGCGCCAGTAGGTGCAACTAATGAAAAACTGTTTTTT. The encoded protein is CASSLAPVGATNEKLFF.

V and J are TRBV19 and TRBJ2-7; TRBD1 is a possible D gene (6 bases). Trimming left V 5 bases short and J 3 bases short, with 11 bases between. The V gene's germline CDR1 is LNHDA and CDR2 SQIVND (reference sequence). This CDR3 is 13 amino acids long. CDR3 bases: TGTGCCAGTAGTGCCCGGACAGACTACGAGCAGTACTTC. It encodes CASSARTDYEQYF.

This clonotype was observed a few times. The J gene is TRBJ2-1, the V gene TRBV29-1; D gene unclear. This CDR3 has 11 amino acids. Germline CDR1 SQVTM, CDR2 ANQGSEA. V lost 0 bases and J lost 10, with 7 bases in between. In DNA form, the CDR3 reads TGCAGCGTTGAAGATCCGTTGGAGCAGTTCTTC. Translation: CSVEDPLEQFF.

At least ten counts were recorded for this clonotype. The V call is TRBV14, the J call TRBJ2-4; D is possibly TRBD1 or TRBD2 (5 bases each). The CDR3 is 17 amino acids. Germline CDR1 is SGHDN and CDR2 is FVKESK. V was pared by 2 bases and J by 3 bases, with 17 bases between. The DNA of the CDR3 is TGTGCCAGCAGCCAACACCGGGGCTCGCGTGGCAAAAACATTCAGTACTTC. Amino acid sequence: CASSQHRGSRGKNIQYF.

V gene TRBV5-5 combines with J gene TRBJ1-1; D is possibly TRBD1 (5 bases). Germline CDR1 is SGHKS and CDR2 is YYEKEE (reference sequence). The CDR3 is 12 amino acids. V lost 4 bases to trimming and J lost 4 bases, with 8 bases between them. The DNA for the CDR3 is TGTGCCAGCAGCCGGGGACTCACTGAAGCTTTCTTT. Protein: CASSRGLTEAFF.

A few counts support this clonotype. The chain joins TRBV7-3 to TRBJ2-1, with D perhaps matching TRBD1 (6 bases). Trimming took 7 bases from V and 9 from J, leaving 16 bases between them. Germline V gene data show CDR1 as SGHTA and CDR2 as FQGTGA. This CDR3 comprises 13 residues. As DNA, the CDR3 is TGTGCCAGCACCAATCAAAGGGGGAGTGAGCAGTTCTTC. Translated: CASTNQRGSEQFF. The variable domain in full, completed from reference TRBV7-3 and TRBJ2-1, reads GAGVSQTPSNKVTEKGKYVELRCDPISGHTALYWYRQSLGQGPEFLIYFQGTGAADDSGLPNDRFFAVRPEGSVSTLKIQRTERGDSAVYLCASTNQRGSEQFFGPGTRLTVL.

This clonotype was seen a handful of times. The J gene is TRBJ2-4, the V gene TRBV6-5; D remains ambiguous. The germline V gene encodes CDR1 MNHEY and CDR2 SVGAGI. The CDR3 runs 16 residues. The V gene lost 4 bases and the J gene lost 0 bases, with 13 bases spanning the gap. The CDR3 DNA is TGTGCCAGCAGTTCCCTACTCTATGCAGCCAAAAACATTCAGTACTTC. Translation: CASSSLLYAAKNIQYF.

The V and J genes are TRBV4-1 and TRBJ2-7, with D perhaps TRBD1 (6 bases). Trimming removed 4 bases from V and 6 bases from J, with 22 bases in between. This CDR3 has 16 amino acids. CDR1 is MGHRA, CDR2 YSYEKL, per germline. CDR3 sequence: CASSLIQGSTPREQYF. The CDR3 nucleotides read TGCGCCAGCAGCCTCATACAGGGTTCGACCCCCCGCGAGCAGTACTTC.

This clonotype was picked up a small number of times. The rearrangement links TRBV5-1 to TRBJ2-3; TRBD2 aligns across 9 bases. The CDR3 extends over 16 amino acids. Germline V CDR1 and CDR2: SGHRS, YFSETQ. The V and J ends lost 4 bases and 2 bases, in that order; junction bases with no gene match: 8. DNA for the CDR3: TGCGCCAGCAGCCGGCCCCGCGGGGGGGACACAGATACGCAGTATTTT. This sequence encodes CASSRPRGGDTDTQYF.

There are a few counts of this clonotype. The V and J genes are TRBV7-9 and TRBJ2-1, with unresolved D. CDR1 and CDR2 (germline): SEHNR, FQNEAQ (reference sequence). Trimming left V 1 base short and J 0 bases short, with 7 bases between. The CDR3 runs to 15 residues. CDR3 bases: TGTGCCAGCAGCTTAGTGGCCACCTCCTACAATGAGCAGTTCTTC. Amino acid sequence: CASSLVATSYNEQFF. Supplemented by reference TRBV7-9 and TRBJ2-1, the full variable domain reads DTGVSQNPRHKITKRGQNVTFRCDPISEHNRLYWYRQTLGQGPEFLTYFQNEAQLEKSRLLSDRFSAERPKGSFSTLEIQRTEQGDSAMYLCASSLVATSYNEQFFGPGTRLTVL.

The rearrangement links TRBV5-6 to TRBJ2-7; TRBD1 matches 11 bases. V gave up 0 bases and J gave up 5 bases; unmatched junction bases: 7. CDR3 length equals 16 residues. In germline, CDR1 is SGHDT, CDR2 YYEEEE. DNA for the CDR3: TGTGCCAGCAGCTTGGCGAGGACAGGGGGCTACGACGAGCAGTACTTC. Encoded protein: CASSLARTGGYDEQYF.

The chain carries TRBV6-5 and TRBJ2-3; 10 bases match TRBD1. This CDR3 region has 17 residues. The V segment lost 0 bases and the J segment 3 bases; nucleotides outside the gene matches: 6. Germline loops: CDR1 MNHEY, CDR2 SVGAGI. Here the CDR3 DNA reads TGTGCCAGCAGTTACTCAGACAGGGGGCAGTCAACAGATACGCAGTATTTT. It yields the protein CASSYSDRGQSTDTQYF.

The gene calls are TRBV7-9 and TRBJ2-7; TRBD1 matches at 8 bases. The germline V gene encodes CDR1 SEHNR and CDR2 FQNEAQ (reference sequence). V was pared by 7 bases and J by 2 bases, with 13 bases of the junction left unmatched. This CDR3 has 16 amino acids. In nucleotides, the CDR3 is TGTGCCAGCACCCACGTCAGGGGGCCACTGGCCTACGAGCAGTACTTC. This gives the protein CASTHVRGPLAYEQYF. Filled out from reference TRBV7-9 and TRBJ2-7, the complete variable domain reads DTGVSQNPRHKITKRGQNVTFRCDPISEHNRLYWYRQTLGQGPEFLTYFQNEAQLEKSRLLSDRFSAERPKGSFSTLEIQRTEQGDSAMYLCASTHVRGPLAYEQYFGPGTRLTVT.

There are a few counts of this clonotype. The J gene is TRBJ1-2, the V gene TRBV5-1; TRBD1 agrees at 7 bases. V lost 4 bases, J lost 8 bases, and 14 bases stayed unmatched. CDR3 length equals 15 residues. In germline, CDR1 is SGHRS, CDR2 YFSETQ. CDR3 region: CASSLDRESLGGYTF. CDR3 DNA: TGCGCCAGCAGCCTAGACAGGGAGAGCCTGGGGGGCTACACCTTC.

This chain uses TRBV5-5 with TRBJ1-1; TRBD1 matches 9 bases. The CDR3 is made up of 18 amino acids. Germline-derived CDR1 and CDR2 are SGHKS and YYEKEE (reference sequence). V gave up 6 bases and J gave up 0 bases; unmatched junction bases: 15. The chain's CDR3 is CASTRGQGTIGMNTEAFF. Here the CDR3 DNA reads TGTGCCAGCACCCGCGGACAGGGGACAATAGGAATGAACACTGAAGCTTTCTTT.

There are a few counts of this clonotype. The chain is built from TRBV3-1 and TRBJ2-5, with D perhaps TRBD1 (6 bases). V shed 6 bases and J shed 5 bases, with 16 bases lying between them. CDR3 length: 14 amino acids. Germline V lookup: CDR1 LGHDT, CDR2 YNNKEL (reference sequence). The CDR3 reads CASSRDIGGETQYF. The CDR3, as DNA: TGTGCCAGCAGTCGGGACATTGGGGGCGAGACCCAGTACTTC.

The V and J genes are TRBV6-2 or TRBV6-3 and TRBJ2-5; TRBD1 might be the D (7 bases). Germline V gives CDR1 MNHEY, CDR2 SVGEGT. V lost 3 bases, J lost 5 bases, and 13 bases lay in between. The CDR3 has 14 residues. The CDR3 coding sequence is TGTGCCAGCAGTTATTCAGGGGGGACGGAGACCCAGTACTTC. It specifies CASSYSGGTETQYF.

V gene TRBV15 combines with J gene TRBJ2-3; D might be TRBD1 (5 bases). The CDR3 contains 15 residues. V was cut by 9 bases and J by 2 bases, with 18 bases left in between. Germline values: CDR1 LNHNV, CDR2 YYDKDF (reference sequence). The CDR3 loop reads CATYLDGHNTDTQYF. The CDR3 nucleotides read TGTGCCACTTATTTGGACGGACATAACACAGATACGCAGTATTTT.

A few counts support this clonotype. The chain uses TRBV20-1 and TRBJ2-1; 10 bases are shared with TRBD1. The V gene's germline CDR1 is DFQATT and CDR2 SNEGSKA (reference sequence). This CDR3 region has 14 residues. The V gene end was trimmed by 3 bases and the J gene end by 7 bases; junction bases not matched to a gene: 6. The CDR3: CSASVRDRGNEQFF. The CDR3 nucleotides read TGCAGTGCTAGTGTCCGGGACAGGGGTAATGAGCAGTTCTTC.

The J gene is TRBJ2-7, the V gene TRBV28; 9 bases fit TRBD1. CDR3 size: 15 residues. J was trimmed by 0 bases and V by 6 bases; bases with no gene match: 6. Germline V gives CDR1 MDHEN, CDR2 SYDVKM. CDR3 nucleotide sequence: TGTGCCAGCAGCTCCGGGACAGGGTTCTCCTACGAGCAGTACTTC. Translation: CASSSGTGFSYEQYF.

The V and J genes are TRBV9 and TRBJ2-1; D is unclear. The CDR3 sequence is 14 residues long. Trimming removed 4 bases from V and 5 bases from J, with 13 bases in between. The germline V gene encodes CDR1 SGDLS and CDR2 YYNGEE. As DNA, the CDR3 is TGTGCCAGCAGCTCACCCTCATGGGACAATGAGCAGTTCTTC. This codes for CASSSPSWDNEQFF.

This clonotype showed up just a few times. This chain links TRBV6-5 with TRBJ2-7; D gene unclear. V dropped 8 bases and J dropped 3 bases, with 5 bases sitting between them. CDR3 length: 10 residues. From germline, CDR1 is MNHEY and CDR2 SVGAGI. CDR3 residues: CASGVYEQYF. CDR3 nucleotides: TGTGCCAGCGGAGTCTACGAGCAGTACTTC.